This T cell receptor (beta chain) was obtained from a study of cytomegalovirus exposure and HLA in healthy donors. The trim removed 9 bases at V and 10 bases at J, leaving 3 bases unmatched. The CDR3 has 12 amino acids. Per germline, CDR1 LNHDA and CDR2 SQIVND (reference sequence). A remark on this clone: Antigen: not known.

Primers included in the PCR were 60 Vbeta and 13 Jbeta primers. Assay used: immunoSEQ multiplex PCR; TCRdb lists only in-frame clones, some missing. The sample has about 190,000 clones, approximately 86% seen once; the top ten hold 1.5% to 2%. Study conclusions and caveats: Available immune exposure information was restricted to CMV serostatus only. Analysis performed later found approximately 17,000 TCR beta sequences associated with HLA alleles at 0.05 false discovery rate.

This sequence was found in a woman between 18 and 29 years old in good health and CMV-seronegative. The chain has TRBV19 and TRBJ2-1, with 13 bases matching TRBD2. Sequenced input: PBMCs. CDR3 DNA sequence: TGTGCCAGCGGACTAGCGGGGGTCGAGCAGTTCTTC. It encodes CASGLAGVEQFF. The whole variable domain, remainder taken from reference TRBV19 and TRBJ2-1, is DGGITQSPKYLFRKEGQNVTLSCEQNLNHDAMYWYRQDPGQGLRLIYYSQIVNDFQKGDIAEGYSVSREKKESFPLTVTSAQKNPTAFYLCASGLAGVEQFFGPGTRLTVL.